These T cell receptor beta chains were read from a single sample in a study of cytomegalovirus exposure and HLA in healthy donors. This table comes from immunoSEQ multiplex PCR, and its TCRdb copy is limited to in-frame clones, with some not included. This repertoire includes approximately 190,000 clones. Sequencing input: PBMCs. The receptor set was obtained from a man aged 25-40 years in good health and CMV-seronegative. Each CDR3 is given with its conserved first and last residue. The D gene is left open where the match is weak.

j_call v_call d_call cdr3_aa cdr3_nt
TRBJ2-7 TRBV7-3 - CASSLGQISSYEQYF TGTGCCAGCAGCCTAGGACAGATTAGCTCCTACGAGCAGTACTTC
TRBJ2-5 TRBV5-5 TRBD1 CASSLVGTGQETQYF TGTGCCAGCAGCTTGGTCGGGACAGGGCAAGAGACCCAGTACTTC
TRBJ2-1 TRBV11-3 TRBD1 CASRSRTGDEQFF TGTGCCAGCCGCTCTCGGACAGGGGATGAGCAGTTCTTC
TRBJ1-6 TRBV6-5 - CASTVLGGNSPLHF TGTGCCAGCACCGTATTGGGGGGTAATTCACCCCTCCACTTT
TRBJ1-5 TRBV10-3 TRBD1 CAISEQGGSADQPQHF TGTGCCATCAGTGAACAGGGGGGGAGTGCCGATCAGCCCCAGCATTTT
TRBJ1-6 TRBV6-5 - CASSNGGSNSPLHF TGTGCCAGCAGCAACGGGGGATCCAATTCACCCCTCCACTTT
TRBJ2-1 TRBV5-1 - CASSLQASYNEQFF TGCGCCAGCAGCTTGCAGGCCTCGTACAATGAGCAGTTCTTC
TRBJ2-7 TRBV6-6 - CASSHQGGFNEQYF TGTGCCAGCAGCCACCAGGGGGGCTTCAACGAGCAGTACTTC
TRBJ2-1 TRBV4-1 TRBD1 CASSQDWTGSSYNEQFF TGCGCCAGCAGCCAAGATTGGACAGGGAGCTCCTACAATGAGCAGTTCTTC
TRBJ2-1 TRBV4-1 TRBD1 CASSHAILYRGWEHYNEQFF TGCGCCAGCAGCCACGCCATACTATACAGGGGCTGGGAACACTACAATGAGCAGTTCTTC
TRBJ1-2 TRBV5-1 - CASSLVQGSYGYTF TGCGCCAGCAGCTTGGTTCAGGGAAGCTATGGCTACACCTTC
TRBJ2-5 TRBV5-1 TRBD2 CASSGGGKLETQYF TGCGCCAGCAGCGGCGGGGGGAAACTAGAGACCCAGTACTTC
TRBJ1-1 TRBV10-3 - CAALGGGTEAFF TGTGCCGCTTTGGGAGGGGGGACTGAAGCTTTCTTT
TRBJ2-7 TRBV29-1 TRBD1 CSVEAALTGGELKPYEQYF TGCAGCGTTGAAGCCGCACTGACAGGGGGGGAATTAAAACCCTACGAGCAGTACTTC
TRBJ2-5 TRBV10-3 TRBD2 CAISWTSGGQETQYF TGTGCCATCAGTTGGACTAGCGGGGGGCAGGAGACCCAGTACTTC
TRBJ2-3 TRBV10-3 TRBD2 CAISESLGASGGTPSTDTQYF TGTGCCATCAGTGAGTCTTTGGGGGCAAGCGGGGGAACCCCTAGCACAGATACGCAGTATTTT
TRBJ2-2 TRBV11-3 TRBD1 CASSAGTGTYTGELFF TGTGCCAGCAGCGCAGGGACAGGGACCTACACCGGGGAGCTGTTTTTT
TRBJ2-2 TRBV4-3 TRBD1 CASSRDLTGTGELFF TGCGCCAGCAGCCGAGACTTGACAGGGACCGGGGAGCTGTTTTTT